These 22 T cell receptor beta chains were all obtained from the same sample, sequenced in a study of regulatory T cells in long-lasting Graves disease. Both iRepertoire HTBI primers and Arm-PCR of CDR3 regions were used to build the TCR beta libraries. TCRdb independently ran MiXCR on the multiplex PCR reads; one entry per CDR3 protein. The sample has a few hundred thousand distinct CDR3 sequences, approximately 12% seen once. The time point is: newly diagnosed GD, antithyroid drugs for less than 3 months. PBMC RNA served as the TCR library source. The sample also formed part of further work on T cells in Graves' hyperthyroidism and ophthalmopathy.

The input for sequencing was peripheral blood mononuclear cells (PBMCs), taken at new diagnosis, from a patient treated with antithyroid drugs. The origin of the receptors is a woman in her late teens or twenties with Graves disease.

This clonotype was observed at least ten times. V is TRBV3-1 and J is TRBJ1-1; TRBD1 matches 7 bases. Losses at the gene ends were 2 bases for V and 11 bases for J; bases not matched to a gene: 17. Germline V gene data show CDR1 as LGHDT and CDR2 as YNNKEL (reference sequence). CDR3 length equals 16 residues. The CDR3 DNA reads as TGTGCCAGCAGCCAACAGAATCCTACAGGGGAGGGAGACGCTTTCTTT. The encoded protein is CASSQQNPTGEGDAFF.

Ten or more counts support this clonotype. The chain joins TRBV7-2 to TRBJ2-1, with D hard to call. The CDR3 is made up of 13 amino acids. Looked up from germline, CDR1 is SGHTA and CDR2 is FQGNSA. V was cut by 5 bases and J by 10 bases, with 15 bases left in between. The DNA for the CDR3 is TGTGCCAGCAGCCAAATCATCGGGCGGGAGCAGTTCTTC. It encodes CASSQIIGREQFF.

This clonotype has more than one count but fewer than ten. The rearrangement joins TRBV18 to TRBJ1-2, with D possibly TRBD1 on 5 matching bases. CDR3 length: 19 amino acids. Per the germline V gene, CDR1 is KGHSH and CDR2 is LQKENI. Trimming pared 2 bases from V and 7 bases from J, leaving 29 bases between. CDR3 in DNA: TGTGCCAGCTCACCAAGGATGGTTTCCGTGACGCAGGGACGGAGTGGCTACACCTTC. This gives the protein CASSPRMVSVTQGRSGYTF. Supplemented by reference TRBV18 and TRBJ1-2, the full variable domain reads NAGVMQNPRHLVRRRGQEARLRCSPMKGHSHVYWYRQLPEEGLKFMVYLQKENIIDESGMPKERFSAEFPKEGPSILRIQQVVRGDSAAYFCASSPRMVSVTQGRSGYTFGSGTRLTVV.

This clonotype was detected ten times or more. V is TRBV3-1 and J is TRBJ2-1, with 10 bases matching TRBD2. V gave up 4 bases and J gave up 7 bases; unmatched junction bases: 10. Per the germline V gene, CDR1 is LGHDT and CDR2 is YNNKEL (reference sequence). The length of the CDR3 is 16 residues. The CDR3 sequence is CASSRSSGSFGNEQFF. CDR3 DNA: TGTGCCAGCAGCCGGTCTAGCGGGAGTTTTGGTAATGAGCAGTTCTTC.

The table lists this clonotype with many counts. The CDR3 DNA is TGTGCCACCACGGGGGCTAGCGGGGGAGGTTACAATGAGCAGTTCTTC. This codes for CATTGASGGGYNEQFF. The chain has TRBV2 and TRBJ2-1; 10 bases align to TRBD2. V trimming: 10 bases; J trimming: 4 bases; junction bases outside the gene matches: 13. This CDR3 spans 16 amino acids. Per the germline V gene, CDR1 is SNHLY and CDR2 is FYNNEI.

This clonotype was detected many times. The rearrangement links TRBV20-1 to TRBJ1-1; TRBD1 agrees at 11 bases. Unmatched junction bases numbered 8, after V lost 6 bases and J lost 8 bases. The CDR3 is 13 amino acids. Per germline, CDR1 DFQATT and CDR2 SNEGSKA (reference sequence). The CDR3 sequence is CSARTGGAGEAFF. DNA for the CDR3: TGCAGTGCCAGGACAGGGGGCGCGGGCGAAGCTTTCTTT.

This clonotype has ten or more counts. The chain employs TRBV6-2 or TRBV6-3 and TRBJ1-1, with D hard to call. Trimming removed 2 bases from V and 11 bases from J, with 12 bases in between. Germline lookup yields CDR1 MNHEY and CDR2 SVGEGT. This CDR3 spans 12 amino acids. As DNA, the CDR3 is TGTGCCAGCAGTTACATTGGGGAATCGGCTTTCTTT. Its protein product is CASSYIGESAFF.

In this sample, this clonotype turned up many times. V is TRBV3-1 and J is TRBJ2-5; D perhaps matches TRBD1 (5 bases). The CDR3 loop spans 15 amino acids. CDR1 and CDR2 (germline): LGHDT, YNNKEL (reference sequence). The V end was cut by 0 bases, the J end by 5 bases, with 13 bases between. In nucleotides, the CDR3 is TGTGCCAGCAGCCAAGAACCGGACATTTTGGAGACCCAGTACTTC. Translated, it gives CASSQEPDILETQYF.

The table lists this clonotype with many counts. The chain recombines TRBV27 with TRBJ1-3; 7 bases match TRBD1. The trim removed 4 bases at V and 4 bases at J, leaving 7 bases unmatched. This CDR3 region has 15 residues. The germline gives CDR1 MNHEY, CDR2 SMNVEV (reference sequence). CDR3 DNA: TGTGCCAGCAGTTCCACCGCGACAGGGGGAAACACCATATATTTT. It specifies CASSSTATGGNTIYF.

The sample holds many counts of this clonotype. CDR3 residues: CATLPGTDYNEQFF. The CDR3 DNA reads TGTGCCACCCTACCGGGGACGGATTACAATGAGCAGTTCTTC. This chain uses TRBV11-1 with TRBJ2-1, with D perhaps given as TRBD1 or TRBD2 (5 bases each). Germline-derived CDR1 and CDR2 are SGHAT and FQDESV (reference sequence). Between the trimmed V and J ends, which lost 10 bases and 4 bases, there was a span of 17 bases. The CDR3 contains 14 residues.

The table lists this clonotype with a few counts. The chain employs TRBV7-9 and TRBJ1-2; D is ambiguous. CDR1 is SEHNR, CDR2 FQNEAQ, per germline (reference sequence). This CDR3 has 13 residues. The V end was cut by 2 bases, the J end by 3 bases, with 7 bases between. The CDR3 bases are TGTGCCAGCAGCTTACTTAGGGACTATGGCTACACCTTC. Encoded protein: CASSLLRDYGYTF.

This clonotype was observed at least ten times. The rearrangement uses TRBV3-1 and TRBJ2-5; 13 positions match TRBD2. Germline V CDR1 and CDR2: LGHDT, YNNKEL (reference sequence). Trimming removed 1 base from V and 6 bases from J; junction bases left unmatched: 8. The CDR3 loop spans 17 amino acids. CDR3 bases: TGTGCCAGCAGCCAAGGGGACGCGGGACTAGCGGGAAAGACCCAGTACTTC. It translates to CASSQGDAGLAGKTQYF.

This chain uses TRBV19 with TRBJ2-6; no reliable D call. CDR1 and CDR2 from the germline V gene are LNHDA and SQIVND (reference sequence). The CDR3 spans 15 residues. The germline V and J ends were trimmed by 3 bases and 0 bases, with 6 bases remaining between them. In DNA, the CDR3 is TGTGCCAGTAGTATGGCCAGCTCTGGGGCCAACGTCCTGACTTTC. This sequence encodes CASSMASSGANVLTF.

This clonotype was detected ten times or more. The genes are TRBV5-8 and TRBJ2-1; D unclear. The length of the CDR3 is 17 residues. Trimming took off 6 bases at V and 5 bases at J, with 24 bases between the two ends. Germline V gives CDR1 SGHTS, CDR2 YDEGEE. CDR3 sequence reads: CASTEKSWFRGDNEQFF. DNA of the CDR3: TGTGCCAGCACTGAAAAGAGTTGGTTTCGTGGGGACAATGAGCAGTTCTTC.

V usage is TRBV28 and J usage is TRBJ2-3, with a tentative D call TRBD2 (6 bases). Germline V gives CDR1 MDHEN, CDR2 SYDVKM. Trimming took off 5 bases at V and 2 bases at J, with 14 bases between the two ends. This CDR3 region has 15 residues. The CDR3 nucleotides read TGTGCCAGCAGTCCCCGGGGAGGAGCCACAGATACGCAGTATTTT. Translation: CASSPRGGATDTQYF.

This clonotype was counted only a few times. This chain connects TRBV6-1 to TRBJ2-1; no definite D call. Per germline, CDR1 MNHNS and CDR2 SASEGT. The CDR3 covers 13 residues. V was trimmed by 4 bases and J by 7 bases, leaving 11 bases between them. The CDR3 DNA sequence: TGTGCCAGCAGTGTGAGCATGGTGAATGAGCAGTTCTTC. Residues: CASSVSMVNEQFF.

J is TRBJ1-5 and V is TRBV19, with D perhaps TRBD1 (5 bases). The CDR3 extends over 18 amino acids. Germline V gene data show CDR1 as LNHDA and CDR2 as SQIVND (reference sequence). Trimming left V 6 bases short and J 5 bases short, with 26 bases between. In nucleotides, the CDR3 is TGTGCCAGTAGGTCGGGCAGGGCTCCCAACGTCCCCCATCAGCCCCAGCATTTT. Protein: CASRSGRAPNVPHQPQHF.

This clonotype was seen ten or more times. The germline gene is not matched at one end of the junction; a read error may be the cause. The chain links TRBV27 to TRBJ1-1, with D unresolved. The germline V gene has CDR1 MNHEY and CDR2 SMNVEV (reference sequence). The CDR3 sequence is 13 residues long. The CDR3 region is CANSWAGNTEAFF. Here the CDR3 DNA reads TGTGCCAACAGTTGGGCGGGTAACACTGAAGCTTTCTTT.

As DNA, the CDR3 is TGTGCCAGCAGTTACACCCGGACTGGGGCCAACGTCCTGACTTTC. This codes for CASSYTRTGANVLTF. This chain joins TRBV6-2 or TRBV6-3 and TRBJ2-6; D is uncertain. The germline V gene has CDR1 MNHEY and CDR2 SVGEGT. CDR3 length: 15 amino acids. Trimming removed 2 bases from V and 2 bases from J, with 7 bases in between.

This clonotype was picked up many times. The chain is built from TRBV6-2 or TRBV6-3 and TRBJ1-2, with D unclear. The CDR3 length is 14 residues. V lost 4 bases and J 4 bases, leaving 13 bases between the germline ends. Germline assignment: CDR1 MNHEY and CDR2 SVGEGT. CDR3 sequence (DNA): TGTGCCAGCAGTTCCGACAAGGCGCCCTATGGCTACACCTTC. Translation gives CASSSDKAPYGYTF.

This clonotype was seen many times. The gene calls are TRBV12-3 or TRBV12-4 and TRBJ1-6; D remains unclear. Trimming removed 3 bases at V and 11 bases at J, with 17 bases between. This CDR3 has 15 residues. This CDR3 is CASSFISRFRTPLHF. CDR3 coding DNA: TGTGCCAGCAGTTTTATTAGTAGGTTTAGGACACCCCTCCACTTT.

This clonotype showed up many times. The J gene is TRBJ2-1, the V gene TRBV28; TRBD2 matches 9 bases. This CDR3 contains 15 residues. Germline lookup yields CDR1 MDHEN and CDR2 SYDVKM. Losses at the gene ends were 2 bases for V and 9 bases for J; bases not matched to a gene: 8. The CDR3 nucleotides are TGTGCCAGCAGTTTAATGGCGGGAGGGTACGGTGAGCAGTTCTTC. Translation gives CASSLMAGGYGEQFF.